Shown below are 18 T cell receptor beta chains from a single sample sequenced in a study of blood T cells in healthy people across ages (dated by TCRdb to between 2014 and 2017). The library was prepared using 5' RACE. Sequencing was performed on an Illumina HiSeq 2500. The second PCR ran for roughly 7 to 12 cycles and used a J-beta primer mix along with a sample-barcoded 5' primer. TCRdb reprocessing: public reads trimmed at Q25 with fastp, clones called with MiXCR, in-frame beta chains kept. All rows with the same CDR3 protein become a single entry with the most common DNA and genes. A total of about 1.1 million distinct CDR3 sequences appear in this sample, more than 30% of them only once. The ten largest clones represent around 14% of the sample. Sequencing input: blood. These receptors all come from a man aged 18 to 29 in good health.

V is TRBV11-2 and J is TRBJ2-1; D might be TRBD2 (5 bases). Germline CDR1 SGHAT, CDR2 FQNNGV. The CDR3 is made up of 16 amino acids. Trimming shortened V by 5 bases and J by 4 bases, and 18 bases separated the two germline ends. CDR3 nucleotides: TGTGCCAGCAGCGCCTATGCGGAGCGGAGATACAATGAGCAGTTCTTC. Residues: CASSAYAERRYNEQFF.

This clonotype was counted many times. CDR3 region: CASSLRDGNTEAFF. Written as DNA, the CDR3 is TGTGCCAGCAGTTTAAGGGACGGAAACACTGAAGCTTTCTTT. The V call is TRBV12-3 or TRBV12-4, the J call TRBJ1-1; TRBD1 is a possible D gene (5 bases). Trimming cost V 2 bases and J 2 bases, with 9 bases left between them. This CDR3 region has 14 residues.

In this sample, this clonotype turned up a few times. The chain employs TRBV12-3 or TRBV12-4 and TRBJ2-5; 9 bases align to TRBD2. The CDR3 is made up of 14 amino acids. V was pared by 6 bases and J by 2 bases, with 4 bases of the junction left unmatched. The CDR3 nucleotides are TGTGCCAGCAGGGGGGGACTAGCTCAAGAGACCCAGTACTTC. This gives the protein CASRGGLAQETQYF.

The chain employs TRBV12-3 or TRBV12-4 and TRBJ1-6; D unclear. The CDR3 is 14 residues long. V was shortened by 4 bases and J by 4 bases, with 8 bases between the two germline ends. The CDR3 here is CASSSARYNSPLHF. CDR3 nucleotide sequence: TGTGCCAGCAGTTCCGCCCGGTATAATTCACCCCTCCACTTT.

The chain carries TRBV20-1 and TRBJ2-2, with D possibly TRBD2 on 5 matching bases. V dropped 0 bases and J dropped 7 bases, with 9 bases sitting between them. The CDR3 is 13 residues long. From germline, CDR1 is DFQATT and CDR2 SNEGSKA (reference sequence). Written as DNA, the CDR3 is TGCAGTGCTAGAGATCGAGGGATCGGGGAGCTGTTTTTT. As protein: CSARDRGIGELFF.

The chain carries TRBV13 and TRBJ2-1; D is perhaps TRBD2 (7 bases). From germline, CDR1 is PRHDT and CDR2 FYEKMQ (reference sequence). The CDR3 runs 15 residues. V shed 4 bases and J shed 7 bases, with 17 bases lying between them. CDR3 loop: CASSSKGGAHNEQFF. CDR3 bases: TGTGCCAGCAGCTCCAAAGGGGGGGCCCATAATGAGCAGTTCTTC.

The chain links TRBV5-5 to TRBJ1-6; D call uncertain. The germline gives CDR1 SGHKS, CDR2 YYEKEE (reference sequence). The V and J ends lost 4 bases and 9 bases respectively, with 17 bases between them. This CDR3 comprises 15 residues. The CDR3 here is CASSPGIPLRSPLHF. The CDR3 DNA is TGTGCCAGCAGCCCCGGTATTCCATTACGTTCACCCCTCCACTTT.

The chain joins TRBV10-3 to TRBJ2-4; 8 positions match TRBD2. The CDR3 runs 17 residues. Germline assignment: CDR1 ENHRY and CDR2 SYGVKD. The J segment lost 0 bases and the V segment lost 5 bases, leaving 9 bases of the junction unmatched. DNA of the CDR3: TGTGCCATCAGTTCCGACCGGGGGGGGCCAGCCAAAAACATTCAGTACTTC. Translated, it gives CAISSDRGGPAKNIQYF.

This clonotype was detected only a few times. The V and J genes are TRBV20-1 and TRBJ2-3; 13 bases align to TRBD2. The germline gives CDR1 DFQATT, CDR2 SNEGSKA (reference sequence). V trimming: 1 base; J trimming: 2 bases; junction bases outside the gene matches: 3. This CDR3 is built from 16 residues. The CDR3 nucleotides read TGCAGTGCTAGAGGGGGACTAGCGGGAACCACAGATACGCAGTATTTT. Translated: CSARGGLAGTTDTQYF.

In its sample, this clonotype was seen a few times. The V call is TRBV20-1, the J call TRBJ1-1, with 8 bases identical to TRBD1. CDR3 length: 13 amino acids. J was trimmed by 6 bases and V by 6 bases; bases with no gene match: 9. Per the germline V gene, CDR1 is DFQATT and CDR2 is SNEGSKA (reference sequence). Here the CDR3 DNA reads TGCAGTGCCCCACAGGGGGGGGAGGCTGAAGCTTTCTTT. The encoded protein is CSAPQGGEAEAFF.

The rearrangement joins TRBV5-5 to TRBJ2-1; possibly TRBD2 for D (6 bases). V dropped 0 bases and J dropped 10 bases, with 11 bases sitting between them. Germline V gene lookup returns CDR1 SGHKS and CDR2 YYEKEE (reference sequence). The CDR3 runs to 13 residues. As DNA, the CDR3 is TGTGCCAGCAGCTTGGATTGGCGGGGAGAGCAGTTCTTC. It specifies CASSLDWRGEQFF.

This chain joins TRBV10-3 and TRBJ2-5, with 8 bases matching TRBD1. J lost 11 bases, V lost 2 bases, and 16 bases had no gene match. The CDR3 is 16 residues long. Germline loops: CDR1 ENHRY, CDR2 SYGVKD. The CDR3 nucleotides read TGTGCCATCAGTGAGGGATACAGGGGGGCCAACAATGAGCAGTACTTC. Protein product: CAISEGYRGANNEQYF.

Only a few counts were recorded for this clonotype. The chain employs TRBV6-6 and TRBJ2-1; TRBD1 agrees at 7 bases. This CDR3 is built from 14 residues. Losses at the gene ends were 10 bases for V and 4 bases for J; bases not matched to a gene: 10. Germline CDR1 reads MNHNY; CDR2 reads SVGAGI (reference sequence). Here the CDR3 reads CAIAKGAEYNEQFF. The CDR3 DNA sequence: TGTGCCATAGCCAAGGGGGCTGAATACAATGAGCAGTTCTTC.

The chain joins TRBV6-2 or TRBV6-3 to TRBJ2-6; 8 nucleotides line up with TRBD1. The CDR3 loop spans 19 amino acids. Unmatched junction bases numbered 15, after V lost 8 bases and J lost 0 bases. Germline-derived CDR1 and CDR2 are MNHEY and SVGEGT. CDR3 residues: CASRLWTGPNPSGANVLTF. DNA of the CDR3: TGTGCCAGCCGTCTGTGGACAGGGCCAAACCCCTCTGGGGCCAACGTCCTGACTTTC.

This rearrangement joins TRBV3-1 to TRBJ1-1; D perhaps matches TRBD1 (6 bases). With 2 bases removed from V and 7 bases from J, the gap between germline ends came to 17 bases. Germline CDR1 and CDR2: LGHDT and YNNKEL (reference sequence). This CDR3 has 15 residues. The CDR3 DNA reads TGTGCCAGCAGCCAAAACTGGGGGGCGCAGGATGAAGCTTTCTTT. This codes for CASSQNWGAQDEAFF. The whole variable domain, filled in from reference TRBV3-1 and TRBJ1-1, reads DTAVSQTPKYLVTQMGNDKSIKCEQNLGHDTMYWYKQDSKKFLKIMFSYNNKELIINETVPNRFSPKSPDKAHLNLHINSLELGDSAVYFCASSQNWGAQDEAFFGQGTRLTVV.

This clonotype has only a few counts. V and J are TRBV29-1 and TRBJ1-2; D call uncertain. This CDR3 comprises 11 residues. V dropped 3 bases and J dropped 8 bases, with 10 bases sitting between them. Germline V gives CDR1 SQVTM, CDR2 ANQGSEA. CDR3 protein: CSVDRNRGYTF. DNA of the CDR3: TGCAGCGTTGACAGGAATAGGGGCTACACCTTC.

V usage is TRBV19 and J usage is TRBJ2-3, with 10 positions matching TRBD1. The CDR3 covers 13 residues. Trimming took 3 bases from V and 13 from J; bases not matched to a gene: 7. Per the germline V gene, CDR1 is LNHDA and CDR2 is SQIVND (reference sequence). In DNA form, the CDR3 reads TGTGCCAGTAGTATGGGGAGACAGGGGGCGGAGTATTTT. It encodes CASSMGRQGAEYF.

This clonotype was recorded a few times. The CDR3 here is CASSQDSSPTNEKLFF. The CDR3 DNA sequence: TGTGCCAGCAGCCAAGATAGTAGTCCAACTAATGAAAAACTGTTTTTT. The V gene is TRBV4-2, the J gene TRBJ1-4, with D uncertain. V lost 0 bases, J lost 0 bases, and 8 bases lay in between. This CDR3 comprises 16 residues. The germline V gene encodes CDR1 LGHNA and CDR2 YNFKEQ.